This T cell receptor (beta chain) derives from a study of OX40 agonist ivuxolimab in advanced cancers. Study as a whole: A diagnosis of hepatocellular carcinoma, melanoma, renal cell or head and neck cancer was present in dose-escalation patients. Participants averaged approximately 65 years of age (range roughly 23 to 85) and were approximately 81% male.

Blood sampling took place at baseline, cycle 4 day 1, and cycle 7 day 1. The CDR3 sequence is 15 residues long. V lost 6 bases and J lost 8; bases outside the gene matches: 12. Looked up from germline, CDR1 is MNHEY and CDR2 is SMNVEV (reference sequence). Notes on the study in general: Among T cells, CD8+ cells averaged more expanded clones than CD4+ cells.

Points on this clone: Its antigen is not identified.

Method: immunoSEQ multiplex PCR; TCRdb's copy keeps in-frame clones and lacks some. The sample contains approximately 50,000 clones, roughly 86% of which appear only once. The specimen was CD4+ or CD8+ T cells sorted from blood, collected in a trial of the OX40 agonist ivuxolimab. The rearrangement links TRBV27 to TRBJ2-1, with 8 bases lining up with TRBD2. The clonotype was recovered from an adult with an advanced solid tumor such as melanoma, head and neck, liver or kidney cancer. The DNA of the CDR3 is TGTGCCAGCAGGGGACAAGCGGGAGACCCCTATGAGCAGTTCTTC. This gives the protein CASRGQAGDPYEQFF.